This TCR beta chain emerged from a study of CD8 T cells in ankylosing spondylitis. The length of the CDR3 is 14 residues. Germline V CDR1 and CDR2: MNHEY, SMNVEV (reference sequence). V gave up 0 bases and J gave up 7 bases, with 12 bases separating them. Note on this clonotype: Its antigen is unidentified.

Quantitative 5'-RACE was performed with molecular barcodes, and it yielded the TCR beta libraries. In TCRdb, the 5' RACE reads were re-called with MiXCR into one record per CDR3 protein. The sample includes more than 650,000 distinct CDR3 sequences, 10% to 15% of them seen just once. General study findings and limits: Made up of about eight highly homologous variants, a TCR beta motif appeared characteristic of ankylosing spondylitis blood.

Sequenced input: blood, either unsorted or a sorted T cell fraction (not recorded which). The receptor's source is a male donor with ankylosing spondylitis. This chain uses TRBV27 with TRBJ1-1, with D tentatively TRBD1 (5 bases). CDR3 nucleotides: TGTGCCAGCAGTTTATCGCGGGGGGGTGGTGAAGCTTTCTTT. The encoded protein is CASSLSRGGGEAFF.